These 17 T cell receptor beta chains share one sample of origin, sequenced in a study of cytomegalovirus exposure and HLA in healthy donors. The PCR had 60 Vbeta and 13 Jbeta primers. Libraries were prepared by immunoSEQ multiplex PCR; TCRdb keeps only in-frame clonotypes and omits some of them. Of 110,000 or so clones listed, approximately 80% are singletons. Sample: PBMCs. The receptors were sampled from a man in his forties in good health and CMV-seropositive.

Of note for this clone: Mismatch with germline at one junction end may stem from a read error. J is TRBJ1-1 and V is TRBV6-6; D remains ambiguous. Germline CDR1 is MNHNY and CDR2 is SVGAGI (reference sequence). The CDR3 runs 15 residues. The CDR3 here is CASSYLTYQNTEAFF. CDR3 bases: TGTGCCAGCAGCTACTTGACATACCAGAACACTGAAGCTTTCTTT.

The V gene is TRBV19, the J gene TRBJ2-2; D might be TRBD1 (5 bases). The V gene lost 5 bases and the J gene lost 2 bases, with 9 bases spanning the gap. This CDR3 contains 14 residues. Per germline, CDR1 LNHDA and CDR2 SQIVND (reference sequence). The CDR3 is CASSRTSNTGELFF. In DNA form, the CDR3 reads TGTGCCAGTAGTCGGACAAGCAACACCGGGGAGCTGTTTTTT.

The DNA of the CDR3 is TGTGCCAGCAGCCTGGGACAGTACTATGGCTACACCTTC. Translated, it gives CASSLGQYYGYTF. This chain uses TRBV7-2 with TRBJ1-2; 7 bases agree with TRBD1. The junction had 3 bases not matched to a gene; V was cut back by 5 bases and J by 3 bases. This CDR3 has 13 amino acids. Germline assignment: CDR1 SGHTA and CDR2 FQGNSA.

The rearrangement links TRBV7-2 to TRBJ2-7; 8 nucleotides align to TRBD2. CDR3 length: 16 amino acids. The germline V gene has CDR1 SGHTA and CDR2 FQGNSA. V was pared by 4 bases and J by 5 bases, with 13 bases of the junction left unmatched. CDR3: CASSSQAARGGDEQYF. The CDR3 nucleotides are TGTGCCAGCAGCTCCCAAGCCGCACGGGGGGGGGACGAGCAGTACTTC.

V and J are TRBV6-1 and TRBJ1-4, with TRBD1 identical over 11 bases. The CDR3 extends over 15 amino acids. The V and J ends lost 6 bases and 8 bases, in that order; junction bases with no gene match: 8. CDR1 is MNHNS and CDR2 is SASEGT in the germline V gene. The CDR3: CASRKGQGVSEKLFF. In nucleotides, the CDR3 is TGTGCCAGCAGGAAGGGACAGGGGGTGAGCGAAAAACTGTTTTTT.

This clone was picked up a small number of times. The sample carries other DNA sequences with the same CDR3. This chain joins TRBV7-9 and TRBJ2-1, with D possibly matching TRBD2 (5 bases). Trimming took 0 bases from V and 5 from J, leaving 5 bases between them. Germline loops: CDR1 SEHNR, CDR2 FQNEAQ (reference sequence). The CDR3 consists of 13 residues. The CDR3 DNA reads as TGTGCCAGCAGCTTAGCGAGGGACAATGAGCAGTTCTTC. Its protein is CASSLARDNEQFF.

The V gene is TRBV29-1, the J gene TRBJ2-2; TRBD1 aligns across 7 bases. There are 13 residues in the CDR3. V gave up 7 bases and J gave up 0 bases; unmatched junction bases: 2. Germline CDR1 is SQVTM and CDR2 is ANQGSEA. The CDR3 protein is CSGDSSNTGELFF. The CDR3 DNA sequence: TGCAGCGGGGACAGTTCGAACACCGGGGAGCTGTTTTTT.

V is TRBV11-2 and J is TRBJ2-5; 7 bases match TRBD1. The CDR3 is 14 residues long. V was clipped by 5 bases and J by 3 bases; unmatched bases: 6. Germline loops: CDR1 SGHAT, CDR2 FQNNGV. CDR3 loop: CASSARDREETQYF. CDR3 in DNA: TGTGCCAGCAGCGCCCGGGACAGAGAAGAGACCCAGTACTTC.

The chain carries TRBV7-6 and TRBJ2-7, with 8 bases lining up with TRBD2. The junction had 4 bases not matched to a gene; V was cut back by 0 bases and J by 3 bases. CDR3 length: 15 residues. Per the germline V gene, CDR1 is SGHVS and CDR2 is FNYEAQ. The CDR3 sequence is CASSLAARGDYEQYF. The CDR3 bases are TGTGCCAGCAGCTTAGCGGCGCGGGGGGACTACGAGCAGTACTTC.

The gene calls are TRBV28 and TRBJ2-7; maybe TRBD1 (5 bases). The V gene's germline CDR1 is MDHEN and CDR2 SYDVKM. This CDR3 is built from 13 residues. V was shortened by 6 bases and J by 8 bases, with 17 bases between the two germline ends. The CDR3 reads CASSHRQRGKQYF. DNA of the CDR3: TGTGCCAGCAGCCACCGGCAAAGGGGAAAGCAGTACTTC.

In DNA form, the CDR3 reads TGTGCCAGCTCACCGGGGACACGATATGAAAAACTGTTTTTT. As protein: CASSPGTRYEKLFF. J is TRBJ1-4 and V is TRBV18, with D perhaps TRBD1 (6 bases). The CDR3 extends over 14 amino acids. Trimming left V 3 bases short and J 6 bases short, with 11 bases between. Germline V gene lookup returns CDR1 KGHSH and CDR2 LQKENI.

The CDR3 DNA is TGCGCCAGCAGCCCGGACAGGGTTGCTTTCGATACGCAGTATTTT. It is translated as CASSPDRVAFDTQYF. The V and J genes are TRBV5-1 and TRBJ2-3; TRBD1 aligns across 8 bases. This CDR3 comprises 15 residues. The trim removed 4 bases at V and 6 bases at J, leaving 10 bases unmatched. CDR1 is SGHRS and CDR2 is YFSETQ in the germline V gene.

The rearrangement uses TRBV28 and TRBJ2-6, with TRBD1 matching over 8 bases. CDR1 is MDHEN, CDR2 SYDVKM, per germline. This CDR3 region has 20 residues. J lost 0 bases, V lost 5 bases, and 15 bases had no gene match. DNA for the CDR3: TGTGCCAGCAGTCCGGGGTTGACAGGGGCCCTGTACTCTGGGGCCAACGTCCTGACTTTC. Its protein is CASSPGLTGALYSGANVLTF.

The V and J genes are TRBV6-5 and TRBJ2-7; 9 bases agree with TRBD1. V trimming: 5 bases; J trimming: 4 bases; junction bases outside the gene matches: 9. The CDR3 totals 15 residues. Germline V gene sequence: CDR1 MNHEY, CDR2 SVGAGI. The CDR3 nucleotides are TGTGCCAGCAGTCACCCGGACAGGGGACGGTACGAGCAGTACTTC. It yields the protein CASSHPDRGRYEQYF.

This clone was picked up one time. V and J are TRBV5-1 and TRBJ2-1; D may be TRBD1 (8 bases). Germline CDR1 is SGHRS and CDR2 is YFSETQ. Trimming pared 0 bases from V and 8 bases from J, leaving 12 bases between. The CDR3 contains 14 residues. For the CDR3, the DNA is TGCGCCAGCAGCTTGGGACAGGGGAGGGATGAGCAGTTCTTC. It is translated as CASSLGQGRDEQFF.

V and J are TRBV27 and TRBJ2-3; 14 bases are a match to TRBD2. J lost 6 bases, V lost 5 bases, and 10 bases had no gene match. This CDR3 is 17 amino acids long. Germline values: CDR1 MNHEY, CDR2 SMNVEV (reference sequence). The CDR3: CASSVRTSGGSGDTQYF. For the CDR3, the DNA is TGTGCCAGCAGTGTTAGGACTAGCGGGGGGTCGGGCGATACGCAGTATTTT.

J is TRBJ1-6 and V is TRBV7-9; no clear D gene. The CDR3 covers 13 residues. V was cut by 2 bases and J by 7 bases, with 6 bases left in between. Per germline, CDR1 SEHNR and CDR2 FQNEAQ (reference sequence). CDR3 sequence reads: CASSLSQNSPLHF. DNA for the CDR3: TGTGCCAGCAGCTTATCCCAGAATTCACCCCTCCACTTT.